These T cell receptor beta chains were read from a single sample in a study of shared clonotypes between healthy human individuals. Assay used: immunoSEQ multiplex PCR; TCRdb lists only in-frame clones, some missing. This table holds over 2,000,000 clones, 80% to 95% found once. Sequenced input: naive CD8+ T cells from PBMCs. These TCRs come from a young man in good health. Some clones in this sample may be carry-over from other donors' samples. Each CDR3 is given with its conserved first and last residue. The D gene is left open where the match is weak. A clone size is listed for some rows: how often the clone was seen (once, few, many), or a class if it is expanded.

D gene	V gene	J gene	clone size	CDR3 length	CDR3 protein	CDR3 DNA
NA	TRBV7-9	TRBJ2-1	NA	16	CASSPGGRAGYNEQFF	TGTGCCAGCAGCCCGGGGGGCAGGGCCGGTTACAATGAGCAGTTCTTC
TRBD2	TRBV7-3	TRBJ2-3	NA	15	CASSLGTSGTDTQYF	TGTGCCAGCAGCTTGGGAACTAGCGGCACAGATACGCAGTATTTT
NA	TRBV28	TRBJ2-5	NA	13	CASSPNDFGTQYF	TGTGCCAGCAGTCCCAACGATTTCGGGACCCAGTACTTC
TRBD2	TRBV7-9	TRBJ2-7	NA	15	CASSLASGSSYEQYF	TGTGCCAGCAGCTTGGCCAGCGGGAGCTCCTACGAGCAGTACTTC
NA	TRBV27	TRBJ2-2	NA	16	CASRQGSDYLSGELFF	TGTGCCAGCAGGCAGGGTTCAGATTATCTCTCCGGGGAGCTGTTTTTT
TRBD1	TRBV10-2	TRBJ2-7	NA	14	CASCHRDRDYEQYF	TGCGCCAGCTGCCACCGGGACAGGGACTACGAGCAGTACTTC
TRBD2	TRBV6-5	TRBJ2-7	NA	15	CASRGMREAGHEQYF	TGTGCCAGCAGGGGGATGCGGGAGGCAGGCCACGAGCAGTACTTC
NA	TRBV27	TRBJ2-4	NA	14	CASSFSTAKNIQYF	TGTGCCAGCAGTTTTTCGACAGCCAAAAACATTCAGTACTTC
TRBD2	TRBV19	TRBJ2-7	NA	13	CASSERGGPEQYF	TGTGCCAGTAGTGAAAGGGGAGGGCCCGAGCAGTACTTC
TRBD1	TRBV10-3	TRBJ2-3	NA	14	CATLTGGETDTQYF	TGTGCCACGCTGACAGGGGGCGAAACAGATACGCAGTATTTT
NA	TRBV19	TRBJ2-6	NA	15	CASAPRGTGANVLTF	TGTGCCAGTGCGCCTAGGGGGACTGGGGCCAACGTCCTGACTTTC
TRBD2	TRBV27	TRBJ2-1	NA	16	CASSFGTSLERNEQFF	TGTGCCAGCAGTTTTGGGACTAGCTTGGAACGCAATGAGCAGTTCTTC
TRBD1	TRBV15	TRBJ2-1	NA	16	CATSRGNRGSYNEQFF	TGTGCCACCAGCAGAGGAAACAGGGGCTCCTACAATGAGCAGTTCTTC
NA	TRBV5-8	TRBJ2-7	NA	14	CASSLDPRSHEQYF	TGTGCCAGCAGCTTAGACCCTCGTTCCCACGAGCAGTACTTC
NA	TRBV6-5	TRBJ2-5	NA	14	CASSYSGREETQYF	TGTGCCAGCAGTTACTCTGGCAGGGAAGAGACCCAGTACTTC
NA	TRBV15	TRBJ2-1	NA	14	CATSAAFSYNEQFF	TGTGCCACCAGCGCAGCGTTCTCCTACAATGAGCAGTTCTTC
NA	TRBV5-1	TRBJ2-7	NA	14	CASSFTGVTYEQYF	TGCGCCAGCAGCTTTACGGGAGTTACGTACGAGCAGTACTTC
TRBD2	TRBV7-6	TRBJ2-7	NA	14	CASSSAGGHYEQYF	TGTGCCAGCAGCTCAGCGGGAGGCCACTACGAGCAGTACTTC
TRBD2	TRBV5-1	TRBJ2-1	NA	14	CASSRTSGYNEQFF	TGCGCCAGCAGTCGGACTAGCGGCTACAATGAGCAGTTCTTC
NA	TRBV27	TRBJ2-1	NA	15	CASSPGPLFHNEQFF	TGTGCCAGCAGTCCAGGGCCGCTTTTCCACAATGAGCAGTTCTTC
NA	TRBV4-1	TRBJ2-3	NA	15	CASSQDSGGPDTQYF	TGCGCCAGCAGCCAAGATTCTGGGGGTCCAGATACGCAGTATTTT
TRBD2	TRBV11-2	TRBJ2-1	NA	16	CASSLVVAGGLNEQFF	TGTGCCAGCAGCTTAGTGGTAGCGGGAGGTTTGAATGAGCAGTTCTTC
NA	TRBV7-9	TRBJ2-3	once	17	CASSLGQEVRYTDTQYF	TGTGCCAGCAGCTTAGGGCAGGAGGTCCGCTACACAGATACGCAGTATTTT
TRBD1	TRBV7-9	TRBJ2-5	NA	15	CASSLTGYKEETQYF	TGTGCCAGCAGCTTGACAGGGTACAAGGAAGAGACCCAGTACTTC
TRBD1	TRBV29-1	TRBJ2-7	NA	12	CSVQTGAYEQYF	TGCAGCGTCCAGACAGGGGCCTACGAGCAGTACTTC
NA	TRBV6-5	TRBJ1-2	NA	13	CASSYLGGYGYTF	TGTGCCAGCAGTTACTTGGGGGGCTATGGCTACACCTTC
NA	TRBV29-1	TRBJ2-7	NA	11	CSFGSSYEQYF	TGCAGCTTTGGGAGTTCCTACGAGCAGTACTTC
TRBD1	TRBV28	TRBJ1-2	NA	16	CASSLARGTGENGYTF	TGTGCCAGCAGTTTAGCGCGCGGGACAGGGGAGAATGGCTACACCTTC
NA	TRBV4-1	TRBJ1-2	NA	14	CASSQVSGNYGYTF	TGCGCCAGCAGCCAAGTATCAGGGAACTATGGCTACACCTTC
TRBD1	TRBV4-2	TRBJ2-7	NA	14	CASSGRQGRHEQYF	TGTGCCAGCAGCGGTAGACAGGGGCGGCACGAGCAGTACTTC
TRBD2	TRBV9	TRBJ2-1	NA	16	CASSVSGRGTYNEQFF	TGTGCCAGCAGCGTTAGCGGGAGGGGGACCTACAATGAGCAGTTCTTC
TRBD1	TRBV7-2	TRBJ2-1	NA	12	CASSSLGQLWFF	TGTGCCAGCAGCTCATTGGGACAGTTGTGGTTCTTC
NA	TRBV5-6	TRBJ1-2	NA	13	CASSWTDVDGYTF	TGTGCCAGCAGCTGGACGGACGTGGATGGCTACACCTTC
NA	TRBV7-6	TRBJ2-7	NA	17	CASSPLGQKDRAPEQYF	TGTGCCAGCAGCCCGCTCGGGCAGAAAGATAGAGCCCCCGAGCAGTACTTC
TRBD1	TRBV7-2	TRBJ2-5	once	15	CASSSRDRIQETQYF	TGTGCCAGCAGCTCCCGGGACAGAATACAAGAGACCCAGTACTTC
TRBD1	TRBV19	TRBJ1-2	NA	17	CASSNRTRQGVGYGYTF	TGTGCCAGTAGTAACCGAACCCGACAGGGGGTTGGCTATGGCTACACCTTC
TRBD1	TRBV6-6	TRBJ1-2	NA	13	CASMSGGSDGYTF	TGTGCCAGCATGTCAGGGGGAAGTGATGGCTACACCTTC
NA	TRBV7-3	TRBJ1-5	NA	15	CASSLAGYLNQPQHF	TGTGCCAGCAGCTTAGCAGGCTACCTTAATCAGCCCCAGCATTTT
NA	TRBV28	TRBJ2-3	NA	15	CASGPGQFLPDTQYF	TGTGCCAGCGGACCTGGACAGTTTCTCCCAGATACGCAGTATTTT
TRBD2	TRBV2	TRBJ2-7	NA	17	CASRDGTSGRAWYEQYF	TGTGCCAGCAGAGATGGGACTAGCGGGAGGGCCTGGTACGAGCAGTACTTC
NA	TRBV27	TRBJ2-5	NA	14	CASSSDGPRETQYF	TGTGCCAGCAGTTCGGACGGGCCCCGAGAGACCCAGTACTTC
NA	TRBV6-1	TRBJ1-6	NA	15	CASSAQIGLNSPLHF	TGTGCCAGCAGTGCCCAGATAGGGTTGAATTCACCCCTCCACTTT
NA	TRBV28	TRBJ2-7	NA	11	CATISWGEQYF	TGTGCCACTATTTCCTGGGGCGAGCAGTACTTC
TRBD2	TRBV11-2	TRBJ2-1	NA	17	CASSFPTVSGRGNEQFF	TGTGCCAGCAGCTTCCCCACCGTTAGCGGGAGGGGCAATGAGCAGTTCTTC
NA	TRBV27	TRBJ2-7	NA	16	CASSARTPRGTYEQYF	TGTGCCAGCAGTGCTAGGACTCCAAGGGGTACCTACGAGCAGTACTTC
TRBD2	TRBV27	TRBJ2-3	NA	16	CASSTSSGRFADTQYF	TGTGCCAGCAGTACCTCTAGCGGGAGATTCGCAGATACGCAGTATTTT
TRBD1	TRBV7-8	TRBJ2-3	NA	16	CASSSPQQGAKDTQYF	TGTGCCAGCAGCTCCCCCCAACAGGGGGCGAAAGATACGCAGTATTTT
NA	TRBV27	TRBJ2-1	NA	14	CASSNQAPRDEQFF	TGTGCCAGCAGCAACCAGGCCCCTAGAGATGAGCAGTTCTTC
NA	TRBV27	TRBJ2-7	NA	16	CASSFSSGETSYEQYF	TGTGCCAGCAGTTTTTCCTCGGGAGAAACCTCCTACGAGCAGTACTTC
TRBD1	TRBV7-9	TRBJ2-5	NA	15	CASSFSGGLQETQYF	TGTGCCAGCAGCTTTTCAGGGGGCCTGCAAGAGACCCAGTACTTC
TRBD1	TRBV2	TRBJ1-2	NA	15	CASSEDRGYQDGYTF	TGTGCCAGCAGCGAGGACAGGGGATATCAGGATGGCTACACCTTC
NA	TRBV19	TRBJ2-5	NA	13	CASSISGWETQYF	TGTGCCAGTAGTATATCGGGGTGGGAGACCCAGTACTTC